Included here is one T cell receptor (beta chain) sequence, with context. This clone was observed a handful of times. Its antigen is currently not known. Read data end 3 residues before the CDR3 end; the end is taken from the germline J gene. The data are from a study of T cell clonality in common variable immunodeficiency (dated by TCRdb to about 2015). The paper's findings and limits, for the study overall: TCRbeta clonality was higher in CVID subjects than in healthy controls (t-test p = 0.018), and the increase was most characteristic of about a third of subjects. It was noted by the authors that sequencing of the repertoires of T cell subpopulations would be needed to clarify the cause of the increased clonality in CVID. Although equal DNA input was used, an average of approximately 82,000 unique sequences per sample was obtained for controls, compared with approximately 32,000 for CVID samples. Differences among patients in the CVID cohort limited the correlations between repertoire features and clinical complications. Fewer TCRbeta clones were shared among CVID subjects than among healthy controls (p < 0.0001). Fewer deletions and N-nucleotide insertions were reportedly observed in CVID TCRbeta sequences, and highly modified clones with 13 or more V deletions were reportedly absent from CVID TCRbeta sequences.

Predominantly Caucasian heritage was noted among both the CVID patients and the healthy controls. Heparinized peripheral whole blood samples of about 4.5 to 9 ml were collected from each donor. TCRbeta CDR3 repertoires were sequenced from genomic DNA of adults with common variable immune deficiency (CVID) and healthy adult controls. There were roughly 22 healthy adult volunteers in the control group (around twelve female and some ten male), ranging in age from roughly 20 to 70 years, with a mean age of around 36. Diluted blood was density-centrifuged over Hypaque 1077 or Ficoll-Paque to isolate peripheral blood mononuclear cells. Genomic DNA was extracted from unsorted mononuclear cells by Qiagen column purification or by a centrifugation-based method. For sequencing, equivalent amounts of genomic DNA were input from CVID and control samples. For every sample, a 60 bp segment covering the rearranged TCRbeta CDR3 region was amplified and then sequenced. The immunoSEQ assay, a bias-corrected multiplex PCR combined with high-throughput sequencing, was used for TCRbeta amplification. Regarding the original processing steps: Every unique nucleotide sequence was considered a clone and was annotated with V, D and J genes, copy number and frequency. Sequences were labeled productive if in frame, and non-productive if out of frame or containing stop codons. As previously described, clonality was calculated on the basis of Shannon's entropy. Mean CDR3 Kyte-Doolittle hydropathy was derived from the predicted amino acid sequences of productive clones. Hierarchical clustering of scaled V gene usage was performed with the R hclust function using Manhattan distance and complete linkage. Sharing of clones by CDR3 amino acid sequence was evaluated through resampling of 12 repertoires per group over 100 rounds. The repertoires were searched for around 70 published EBV-specific and roughly 240 published CMV-specific TCRbeta sequences. A couple of CVID samples yielding fewer than 10,000 sequences were excluded from analysis, leaving over 35 CVID repertoires. TCRdb carries this immuneACCESS record with in-frame sequences only. Its versions omit some clonotypes, under half of them owing to an unresolved V gene in the studies checked, with the rest unexplained. V, J and clone size are taken as reported in that table, and D and trimming were inferred from the DNA itself. The sample records about 37,000 clones, none occurring a single time. The leading ten clones occupy roughly 3.5% of the sample.

The CDR1 and CDR2 encoded by the germline V gene are SGHNT and YENEEA. Trimming at the junction amounts to 4 bases on V and 6 bases on J, and the germline ends lie 7 bases apart. The CDR3, cysteine through phenylalanine, is 11 amino acids long. Part of the CDR3 DNA is given, 24 bases translated from base 1. This sequence uses TRBV11-3 and TRBJ2-7, with the D segment identity uncertain. Sequenced sample: peripheral blood mononuclear cells. The receptor's source is a person aged 18 to 69 in good health. CDR3 reads: CASSSPVEQYF. The sequenced CDR3 bases are TGTGCCAGCAGCTCCCCGGTCGAG.